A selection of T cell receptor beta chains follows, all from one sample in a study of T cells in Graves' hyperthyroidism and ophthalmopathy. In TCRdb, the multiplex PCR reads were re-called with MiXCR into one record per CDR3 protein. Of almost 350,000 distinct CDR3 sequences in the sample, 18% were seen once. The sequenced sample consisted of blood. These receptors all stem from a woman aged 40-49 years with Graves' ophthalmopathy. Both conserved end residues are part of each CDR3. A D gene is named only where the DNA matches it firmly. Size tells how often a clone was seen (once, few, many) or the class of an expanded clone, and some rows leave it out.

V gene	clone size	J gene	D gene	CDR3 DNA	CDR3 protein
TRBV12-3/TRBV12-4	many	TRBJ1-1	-	TGTGCCAGCAGTCCCCCAGAAAGAACTGAAGCTTTCTTT	CASSPPERTEAFF
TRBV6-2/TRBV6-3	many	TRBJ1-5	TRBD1	TGTGCCAGCGCCTCCGGGACAGGGATTCAGCCCCAGCATTTT	CASASGTGIQPQHF
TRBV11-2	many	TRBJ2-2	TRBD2	TGTGCCAGCAGTCCCCTAGCGGGCGGCAACACCGGGGAGCTGTTTTTT	CASSPLAGGNTGELFF
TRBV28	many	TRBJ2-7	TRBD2	TGTGCCAGCAGTTTTCAGACTAGCGGGAGTGCCAACGAGCAGTACTTC	CASSFQTSGSANEQYF
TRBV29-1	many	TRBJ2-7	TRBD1	TGCAGCGTTGGATTGGGACAGGGTTATAGAGACGAGCAGTACTTC	CSVGLGQGYRDEQYF
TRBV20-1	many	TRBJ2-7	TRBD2	TGCAGTGTGGCCGCTGGGGGACTAGCGGACCCTCCCGGCGAGCAGTACTTC	CSVAAGGLADPPGEQYF
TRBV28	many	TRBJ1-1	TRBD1	TGTGCCAGCAGTTTGGGACAGGGGGCGTCTGAAGCTTTCTTT	CASSLGQGASEAFF
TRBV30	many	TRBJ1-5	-	TGTGCCTGGAGTGTAGGGACAAAAGGCTATAGCAATCAGCCCCAGCATTTT	CAWSVGTKGYSNQPQHF
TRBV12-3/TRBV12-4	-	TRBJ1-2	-	TGTGCCAGCAGTTTTGTCGGCGGGTCCTATGGCTACACCTTC	CASSFVGGSYGYTF
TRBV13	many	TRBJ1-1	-	TGTGCCAGCACCAACACAGGGAACACTGAAGCTTTCTTT	CASTNTGNTEAFF
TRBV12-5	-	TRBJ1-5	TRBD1	TGTGCTAGTGGTTTGCCCCCGACAGGGGTTCAGCAGCCCCAGCATTTT	CASGLPPTGVQQPQHF
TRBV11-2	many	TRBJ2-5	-	TGTGCCAGCAGCTTAGGGGCAGGGGGGGCTCTAGAGACCCAGTACTTC	CASSLGAGGALETQYF
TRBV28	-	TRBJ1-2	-	TGTGCCAGCAGAGACGGATCCTATGGCTACAACTTC	CASRDGSYGYNF
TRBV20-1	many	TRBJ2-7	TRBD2	TGCAGTGCTACGACTAGCGAAGGGGGAACCTACGAGCAGTACTTC	CSATTSEGGTYEQYF
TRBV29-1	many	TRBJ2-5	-	TGCAGCGTTGAGGGGGGGGCTGTCCAAGAGACCCAGTACTTC	CSVEGGAVQETQYF
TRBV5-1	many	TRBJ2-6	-	TGCGCCAGCAGGATCGAACCGGTTAGGGCCAACGTCCTGACTTTC	CASRIEPVRANVLTF
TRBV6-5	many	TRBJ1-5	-	TGTGCCACCTACGACGGGGAGGGACGGAGCAATCAGCCCCAGCATTTT	CATYDGEGRSNQPQHF
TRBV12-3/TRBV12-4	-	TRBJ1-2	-	TGTGCCAGCAGTTTTGATGTCACCTATGGCTACACCTTC	CASSFDVTYGYTF
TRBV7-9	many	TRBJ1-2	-	TGTGCCAGCAGCTTAGAGCAAGTGGGTGGCTACACCTTC	CASSLEQVGGYTF
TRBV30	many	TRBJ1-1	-	TGTGCCTGGAGTGACCAGGATGAAGCTTTCTTT	CAWSDQDEAFF
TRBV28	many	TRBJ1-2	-	TGTGCCAGCGGCGGCTACACCTTC	CASGGYTF
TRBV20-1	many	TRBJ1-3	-	TGCAGTGCTGCAGCGGGGGGCAGCATTTCTGGAAACACCATATATTTT	CSAAAGGSISGNTIYF
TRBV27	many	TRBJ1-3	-	TGTGCCAGCAGCCTTAAGGGCTCTGGAAACACCATATATTTT	CASSLKGSGNTIYF
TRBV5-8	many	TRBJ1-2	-	TGTGCCAGCAGCTTGGGTTGGACAGAGCGGATTGGCTACACCTTC	CASSLGWTERIGYTF
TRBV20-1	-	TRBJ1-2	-	TGCAGTGCTAACGACGGCTATGGCTACACCTTC	CSANDGYGYTF
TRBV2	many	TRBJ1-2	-	TGTGCCAGCAGTGAAGAGGGGAATCGCTATGGCTACACCTTC	CASSEEGNRYGYTF
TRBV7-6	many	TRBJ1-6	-	TGTGCCAGCAGCTTAATGAGCCCTTCCGATTCACCCCTCCACTTT	CASSLMSPSDSPLHF
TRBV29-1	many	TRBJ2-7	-	TGCAGCGTCGGATTCTCCTACGAGCAGTACTTC	CSVGFSYEQYF
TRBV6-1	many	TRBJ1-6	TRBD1	TGTGCCAGCAGTGAACGGGACAGGTCCAACTCCTATAATTCACCCCTCCACTTT	CASSERDRSNSYNSPLHF
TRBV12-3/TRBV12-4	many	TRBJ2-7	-	TGTGCCAGCAGTCACCCACAGAACGAGCAGTACTTC	CASSHPQNEQYF
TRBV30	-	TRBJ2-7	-	TGTGCCTGGAGTTATGGGGGAGCAGGCTACGAGCAGTACTTC	CAWSYGGAGYEQYF
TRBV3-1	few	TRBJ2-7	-	TGTGCCAGCAGCCAAAGGCAGGGCCTTAGCTACGAGCAGTACTTC	CASSQRQGLSYEQYF
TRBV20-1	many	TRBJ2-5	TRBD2	TGCAGTGCTAGAGATAGGGAGACTAGCGGGAGGAGAGCCCAGTACTTC	CSARDRETSGRRAQYF
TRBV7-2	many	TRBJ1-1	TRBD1	TGTGCCAGCAGCTTGACAGGGGGTTTCACTGAAGCTTTCTTT	CASSLTGGFTEAFF
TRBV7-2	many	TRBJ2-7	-	TGTGCCAGCAGCTTAGATCCACAGTCCTACGAGCAGTACTTC	CASSLDPQSYEQYF
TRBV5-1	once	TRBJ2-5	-	TGCGCCAGCAGCTCCCGCCCCCAAGAGACCCAGTACTTC	CASSSRPQETQYF
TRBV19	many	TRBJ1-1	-	TGTGCCAGTAGAATCACTATGAACACTGAAGCTTTCTTT	CASRITMNTEAFF
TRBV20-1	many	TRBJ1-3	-	TGCAGTGCCCCCCTGTGGGGAGCTGGAAACACCATATATTTT	CSAPLWGAGNTIYF
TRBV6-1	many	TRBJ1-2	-	TGTGCCAGCGGTCGGGCCAGCCCCAACTATGGCTACGCCTTC	CASGRASPNYGYAF
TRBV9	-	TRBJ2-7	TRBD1	TGTGCCAGCAGCGAAGGGCTGGGACAGCACTCCTACGAGCAGTACTTC	CASSEGLGQHSYEQYF
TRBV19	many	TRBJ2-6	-	TGTGCCAGTAATCTCGCCCCCGGGGCCAACGTCCTGACTTTC	CASNLAPGANVLTF
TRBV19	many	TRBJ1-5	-	TGTGCCAGTAGATACTCCGGCGGGGGCAATCAGCCCCAGCATTTT	CASRYSGGGNQPQHF
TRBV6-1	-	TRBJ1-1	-	TGTGCCAGCGGCCTGAACGTACGGGGGGACACTGAAGCTTCCTTT	CASGLNVRGDTEASF
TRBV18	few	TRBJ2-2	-	TGTGCCAGCTCACCACCGGACGACTTGGGTACGATCCCCACCGGGGAGCTGTTTTTT	CASSPPDDLGTIPTGELFF
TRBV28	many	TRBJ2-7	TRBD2	TGTGCCAGCAGTCTCCTCGGACTAGCGGTCATCTACGAGCAGTACTTC	CASSLLGLAVIYEQYF
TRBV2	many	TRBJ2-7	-	TGTGCCAGCAGTAAGCCCATTAGCGGCTACGAGCAGTACTTC	CASSKPISGYEQYF
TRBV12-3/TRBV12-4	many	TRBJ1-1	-	TGTGCCAGCAGTTCCGGGACCCACACTGAAGCTTTCTTT	CASSSGTHTEAFF
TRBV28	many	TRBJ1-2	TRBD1	TGTGCCAGCAGGCAACCTACACAGGGGGCCAACTATGGCTACACCTTC	CASRQPTQGANYGYTF
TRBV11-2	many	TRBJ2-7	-	TGTGCCAGCAGCAAACAAGGGGGGCCCCCCGAGGGGTACGAGCAGTACTTC	CASSKQGGPPEGYEQYF